The clone carrying this T cell receptor beta chain ranks as medium-sized. The sample belongs to a study of spatial heterogeneity in lung cancer. Study at large: More beta-chain than alpha-chain sequences were consistently detected.

The time point here: sample taken at primary tumor resection. TCR cDNA molecules each had a unique molecular identifier. TCRdb redid the calling of the 5' RACE reads with MiXCR, one entry per CDR3 protein. The table includes approximately 7,700 distinct CDR3 sequences, 9.7% detected once. The source material was normal lung tissue next to the tumor, sampled at surgery. This TCR was sampled from a male donor with early-stage non-small cell lung cancer.

The CDR3 reads CAVGGYHTDTQYF. For the CDR3, the DNA is TGTGCCGTAGGAGGCTACCACACAGATACGCAGTATTTT. The chain employs TRBV7-2 and TRBJ2-3; TRBD2 is a possible D gene (5 bases). This CDR3 is 13 amino acids long. V shed 11 bases and J shed 2 bases, with 14 bases lying between them. Germline V CDR1 and CDR2: SGHTA, FQGNSA.